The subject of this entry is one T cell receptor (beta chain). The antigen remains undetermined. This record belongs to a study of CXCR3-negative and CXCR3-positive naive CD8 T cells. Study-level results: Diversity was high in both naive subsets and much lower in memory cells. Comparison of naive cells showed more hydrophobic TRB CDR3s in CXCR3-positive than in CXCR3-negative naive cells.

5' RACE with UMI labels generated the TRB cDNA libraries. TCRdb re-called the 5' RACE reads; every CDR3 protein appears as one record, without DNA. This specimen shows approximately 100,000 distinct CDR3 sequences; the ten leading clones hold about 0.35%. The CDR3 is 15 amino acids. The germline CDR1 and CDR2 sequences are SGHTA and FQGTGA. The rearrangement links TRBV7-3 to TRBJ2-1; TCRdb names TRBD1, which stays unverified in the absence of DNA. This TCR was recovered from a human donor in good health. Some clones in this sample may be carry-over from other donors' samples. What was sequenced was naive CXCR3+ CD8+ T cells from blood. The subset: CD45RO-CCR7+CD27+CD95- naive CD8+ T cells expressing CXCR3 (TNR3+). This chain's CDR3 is CASSLTRRDRNEQFF. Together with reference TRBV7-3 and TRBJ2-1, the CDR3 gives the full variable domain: GAGVSQTPSNKVTEKGKYVELRCDPISGHTALYWYRQSLGQGPEFLIYFQGTGAADDSGLPNDRFFAVRPEGSVSTLKIQRTERGDSAVYLCASSLTRRDRNEQFFGPGTRLTVL.